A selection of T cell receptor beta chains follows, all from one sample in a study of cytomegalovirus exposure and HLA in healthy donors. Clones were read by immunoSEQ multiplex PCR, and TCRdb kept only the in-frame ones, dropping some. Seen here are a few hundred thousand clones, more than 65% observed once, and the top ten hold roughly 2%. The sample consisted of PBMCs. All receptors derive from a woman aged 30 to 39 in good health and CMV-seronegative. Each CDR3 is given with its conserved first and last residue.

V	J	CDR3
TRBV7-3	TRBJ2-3	CASSLGGNADTQYF
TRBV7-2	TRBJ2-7	CASSLVAGNSYEQYF
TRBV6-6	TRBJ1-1	CASSYSSVFEAFF
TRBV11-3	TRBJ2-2	CASSRIRGAGELFF
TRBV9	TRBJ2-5	CASSVSTSGGQETQYF
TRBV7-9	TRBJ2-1	CASSPRAAGNEQFF
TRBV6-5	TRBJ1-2	CASSEQGWYGYTF
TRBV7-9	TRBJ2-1	CSSSMGPPRVIEQFF
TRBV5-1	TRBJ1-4	CASSTGSADEKLFF
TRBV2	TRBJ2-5	CASSVPGEETQYF
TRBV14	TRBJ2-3	CASRDTEAGTDTQYF
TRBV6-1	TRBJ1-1	CASSEDPGNRAFF
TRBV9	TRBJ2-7	CASSVDPSGGLEQYF
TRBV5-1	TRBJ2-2	CASSLGLATNTGELFF
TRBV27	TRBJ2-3	CASRPGFSTDTQYF
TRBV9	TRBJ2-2	CASSVGTSNTGELFF
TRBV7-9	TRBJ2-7	CASSSGTGYYEQYF
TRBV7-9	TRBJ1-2	CASSAWDGGSYTF
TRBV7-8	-	CASSLVPGIPYEQYF
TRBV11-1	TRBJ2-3	CASSQGQKDTDTQYF
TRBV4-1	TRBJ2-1	CASSHGQGGYNEQFF
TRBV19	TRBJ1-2	CASSTGVFGYTF
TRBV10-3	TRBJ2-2	CAIILEGLAGGANTGELFF
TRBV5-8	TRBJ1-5	CASSETRGVGNQPQHF
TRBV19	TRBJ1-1	CASSPYRDSAEAFF
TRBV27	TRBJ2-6	CASWGPGANVLTF
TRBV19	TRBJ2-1	CASKRLAGGPNEQFF
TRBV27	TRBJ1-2	CASRRGTEGSGYTF
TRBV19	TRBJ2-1	CASSTSGAGAYNEQFF